Each of the 15 T cell receptor beta chains below was sequenced from the same sample in a study of CD8+ T cells in alopecia areata. Extracted RNA was reverse transcribed, and the resulting cDNA served as sequencing template. Profiled with immunoSEQ multiplex PCR; TCRdb holds only in-frame clones, not every one. The sample holds 150,000 or so clones, approximately 45% seen once. Sequencing was done on a sample of CD4+ T cells sorted from blood. The receptors stem from a human donor with alopecia areata.

The chain combines TRBV27 with TRBJ1-2, with D uncertain. Germline V gene sequence: CDR1 MNHEY, CDR2 SMNVEV (reference sequence). The CDR3 sequence is 14 residues long. V lost 8 bases and J lost 4, with 17 bases in between. CDR3 loop: CASYSYLDPYGYTF. As DNA, the CDR3 is TGTGCCAGCTATAGCTACCTGGACCCCTATGGCTACACCTTC.

Written as DNA, the CDR3 is TGCGCCAGCCAAACCAGCTTCTTCGGCAACTATGGCTACACCTTC. It specifies CASQTSFFGNYGYTF. This chain links TRBV5-1 with TRBJ1-2, with unresolved D. Germline V gives CDR1 SGHRS, CDR2 YFSETQ. This CDR3 spans 15 amino acids. V dropped 7 bases and J dropped 2 bases, with 18 bases sitting between them.

This clone occurred a few times. The same CDR3 is also encoded by other DNA sequences in this sample. The rearrangement links TRBV20-1 to TRBJ2-5; D is uncertain. V gave up 6 bases and J gave up 5 bases, with 10 bases separating them. Germline loops: CDR1 DFQATT, CDR2 SNEGSKA (reference sequence). The CDR3 extends over 11 amino acids. In DNA, the CDR3 is TGCAGTGCCCGAAGTAGGGAGACCCAGTACTTC. Translating it yields CSARSRETQYF.

This clone came up a few times. CDR3 residues: CASKAGGGQNIQYF. In DNA, the CDR3 is TGTGCCAGTAAGGCGGGAGGGGGGCAAAACATTCAGTACTTC. This chain joins TRBV19 and TRBJ2-4; the match to TRBD2 covers 9 bases. The CDR3 runs 14 residues. Losses at the gene ends were 7 bases for V and 5 bases for J; bases not matched to a gene: 6. Germline-derived CDR1 and CDR2 are LNHDA and SQIVND (reference sequence).

The V and J genes are TRBV29-1 and TRBJ2-7; D is tentatively TRBD1 or TRBD2 (5 bases each). Trimming left V 4 bases short and J 3 bases short, with 10 bases between. CDR1 is SQVTM, CDR2 ANQGSEA, per germline. There are 12 residues in the CDR3. CDR3 coding DNA: TGCAGCGTTGTTGGGGGTATCTACGAGCAGTACTTC. Translation: CSVVGGIYEQYF.

As for this clone: The sample has other DNA sequences that encode this CDR3 too. The chain joins TRBV5-1 to TRBJ2-3, with D unresolved. Trimming took off 0 bases at V and 2 bases at J, with 7 bases between the two ends. This CDR3 is 14 amino acids long. Germline V gives CDR1 SGHRS, CDR2 YFSETQ. The CDR3 is CASSLASSTDTQYF. Written as DNA, the CDR3 is TGCGCCAGCAGCTTGGCGTCCTCCACAGATACGCAGTATTTT.

Worth noting for this clone: Distinct nucleotide sequences in the sample also encode this CDR3. The chain couples TRBV5-1 to TRBJ2-1, with TRBD2 matching 11 bases. CDR3 length: 15 amino acids. V lost 4 bases to trimming and J lost 5 bases; unmatched junction nucleotides: 5. Germline lookup yields CDR1 SGHRS and CDR2 YFSETQ. The CDR3 coding sequence is TGCGCCAGCAGCCCCGGGACTAGCGGAAACAATGAGCAGTTCTTC. Translated, it gives CASSPGTSGNNEQFF.

There are a few counts of this clone. This sequence joins TRBV5-5 and TRBJ2-4; a weak D match, TRBD2 (5 bases). Germline V gene data show CDR1 as SGHKS and CDR2 as YYEKEE (reference sequence). Trimming shortened V by 5 bases and J by 5 bases, and 11 bases separated the two germline ends. CDR3 length equals 13 residues. Here the CDR3 DNA reads TGTGCCAGCAGGAGGGCCGGGGAAAACATTCAGTACTTC. It encodes CASRRAGENIQYF.

The chain joins TRBV4-1 to TRBJ2-3; 9 bases are a match to TRBD1. CDR3 size: 16 residues. The germline CDR1 and CDR2 sequences are MGHRA and YSYEKL. Trimming at V came to 4 bases and at J to 1 base, leaving 6 bases not matched to a gene. In DNA, the CDR3 is TGCGCCAGCAGCCCAGACAGGGGGAAACGCACAGATACGCAGTATTTT. Residues: CASSPDRGKRTDTQYF.

The count of this clone is one. This chain joins TRBV28 and TRBJ1-2; perhaps TRBD1 as D (5 bases). V lost 5 bases and J 6 bases, leaving 25 bases between the germline ends. The germline V gene encodes CDR1 MDHEN and CDR2 SYDVKM. The CDR3 is 17 amino acids. Written as DNA, the CDR3 is TGTGCCAGCAGTGACCCAAAGACAGCGGTTAGTTTCAATGGCTACACCTTC. Translated, it gives CASSDPKTAVSFNGYTF.

The chain joins TRBV29-1 to TRBJ2-1; no firm D call. The CDR3 has 14 residues. In germline, CDR1 is SQVTM, CDR2 ANQGSEA. The V and J ends lost 6 bases and 4 bases respectively, with 16 bases between them. CDR3 residues: CSVTRAVEYNEQFF. As DNA, the CDR3 is TGCAGCGTGACCCGCGCCGTTGAATACAATGAGCAGTTCTTC.

This chain uses TRBV27 with TRBJ2-7; D remains unclear. There are 14 residues in the CDR3. V was pared by 5 bases and J by 1 base, with 12 bases between. Germline CDR1 MNHEY, CDR2 SMNVEV (reference sequence). The CDR3 reads CASSPIPGSYEQYF. CDR3 nucleotide sequence: TGTGCCAGCAGTCCGATACCCGGATCCTACGAGCAGTACTTC.

This clone was seen a handful of times. The chain employs TRBV29-1 and TRBJ2-3; D possibly corresponds to TRBD2 (6 bases). The V end lost 4 bases, the J end lost 2 bases, and 13 bases lay between the germline ends. This CDR3 has 14 residues. In germline, CDR1 is SQVTM, CDR2 ANQGSEA. CDR3 in DNA: TGCAGCGTTGTAAGTGGGAGGTCCACAGATACGCAGTATTTT. Its protein product is CSVVSGRSTDTQYF.

Only a few counts were recorded for this clone. V usage is TRBV18 and J usage is TRBJ2-3; TRBD2 matches at 9 bases. CDR1 is KGHSH and CDR2 is LQKENI in the germline V gene. The CDR3 sequence is 16 residues long. J lost 7 bases, V lost 6 bases, and 14 bases had no gene match. CDR3 amino acids: CASSPEGLANGNTQYF. CDR3 nucleotides: TGTGCCAGCTCGCCGGAGGGACTAGCAAACGGGAATACGCAGTATTTT.

The genes are TRBV27 and TRBJ2-5; D is perhaps TRBD1 or TRBD2 (5 bases each). V was trimmed by 4 bases and J by 9 bases, leaving 12 bases between them. Germline V lookup: CDR1 MNHEY, CDR2 SMNVEV (reference sequence). The CDR3 is 12 amino acids. CDR3 sequence (DNA): TGTGCCAGCAGTTCTGGGGGAGCTTCCCAGTACTTC. It translates to CASSSGGASQYF.